The entry below gives a single T cell receptor beta chain sequence along with its context. Generated by immunoSEQ multiplex PCR, the TCRdb table keeps only in-frame clones and is missing some. The repertoire consists of a few hundred thousand clones, with about nine tenths occurring once and the leading ten covering 0.83%. CDR3 size: 13 residues. Germline CDR1 SGHRS, CDR2 YFSETQ. The germline V and J ends were trimmed by 5 bases and 8 bases, with 13 bases remaining between them. This sample is part of a study of cytomegalovirus exposure and HLA in healthy donors. The donors were members of the validation cohort, which comprised roughly 120 subjects and was separate from the first cohort of several hundred subjects.

V usage is TRBV5-1 and J usage is TRBJ1-4, with TRBD1 as a possible D gene (5 bases). The specimen was PBMCs. The receptor was isolated from a woman under 30 in good health and CMV-seronegative. The CDR3 spells CASRSGGGEKLFF. The CDR3 DNA sequence: TGCGCCAGCAGGAGCGGGGGTGGCGAAAAACTGTTTTTT. Full variable domain (missing parts from reference TRBV5-1 and TRBJ1-4): KAGVTQTPRYLIKTRGQQVTLSCSPISGHRSVSWYQQTPGQGLQFLFEYFSETQRNKGNFPGRFSGRQFSNSRSEMNVSTLELGDSALYLCASRSGGGEKLFFGSGTQLSVL.